This T cell receptor (beta chain) appears in the sequencing data of a study of regulatory T cells in long-lasting Graves disease. Study-wide results and limits: Few sampled subjects may have lowered accuracy. Persistent disease was characterized by preferential usage of TRBV28, TRBJ1-2 and TRBJ2-5.

Arm-PCR of CDR3 regions with iRepertoire HTBI primers generated TCR beta libraries. A single record per CDR3 protein comes from TCRdb applying MiXCR to the multiplex PCR reads. Of hundreds of thousands of distinct CDR3 sequences listed, roughly 20% are singletons. CDR3 length equals 14 residues. Germline V CDR1 and CDR2: MNHNS, SASEGT. Trimming left V 7 bases short and J 0 bases short, with 9 bases between. Stated time point: persistent/refractory GD, antithyroid drugs over 5 years with positive TRAb. PBMCs provided the RNA from which the TCR library was made. In its sample, this clonotype was seen a few times. The antigen remains unidentified.

The source of this sequence is a female donor with Graves disease. The chain carries TRBV6-1 and TRBJ2-2; D may correspond to TRBD1 or TRBD2 (6 bases each). The starting material was peripheral blood mononuclear cells (PBMCs), obtained when the disease was refractory, from a patient treated with antithyroid drugs. This CDR3 reads CASNRGPNTGELFF. DNA of the CDR3: TGTGCCAGCAATCGGGGGCCGAACACCGGGGAGCTGTTTTTT.